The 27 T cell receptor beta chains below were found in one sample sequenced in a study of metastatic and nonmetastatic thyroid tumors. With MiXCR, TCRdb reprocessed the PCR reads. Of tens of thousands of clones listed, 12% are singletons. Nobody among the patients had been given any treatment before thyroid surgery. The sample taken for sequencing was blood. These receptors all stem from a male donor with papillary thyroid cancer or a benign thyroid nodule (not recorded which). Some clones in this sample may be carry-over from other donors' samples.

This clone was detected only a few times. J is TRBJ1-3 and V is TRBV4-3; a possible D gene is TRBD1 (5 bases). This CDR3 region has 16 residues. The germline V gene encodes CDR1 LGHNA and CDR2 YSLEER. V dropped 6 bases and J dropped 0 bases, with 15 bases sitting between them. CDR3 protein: CASRMGRSSSGNTIYF. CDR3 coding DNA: TGCGCCAGCAGGATGGGGCGGTCGAGCTCTGGAAACACCATATATTTT.

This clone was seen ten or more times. As DNA, the CDR3 is TGCGCCAGCAGCCCGCGACATGCGGGAGCCTACGAGCAGTACTTC. Its translation is CASSPRHAGAYEQYF. J is TRBJ2-7 and V is TRBV4-3; 7 positions match TRBD2. J gave up 2 bases and V 4 bases, and 8 bases lay outside the gene matches. This CDR3 is 15 amino acids long. Germline CDR1 LGHNA, CDR2 YSLEER.

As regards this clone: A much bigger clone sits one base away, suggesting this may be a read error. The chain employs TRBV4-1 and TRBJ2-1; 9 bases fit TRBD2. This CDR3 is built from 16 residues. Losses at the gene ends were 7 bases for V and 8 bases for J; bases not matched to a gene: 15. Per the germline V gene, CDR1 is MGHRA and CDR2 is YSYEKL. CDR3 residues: CASIHLPGTSSYEQFF. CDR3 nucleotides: TGCGCCAGCATCCACCTTCCCGGGACTAGCTCCTATGAGCAGTTCTTC.

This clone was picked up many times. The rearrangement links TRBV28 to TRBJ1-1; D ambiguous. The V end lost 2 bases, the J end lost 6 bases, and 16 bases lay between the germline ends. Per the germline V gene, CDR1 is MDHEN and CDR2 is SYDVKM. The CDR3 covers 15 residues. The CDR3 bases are TGTGCCAGCAGTTTAGGCGGGGAGGGTACCCCTGAAGCTTTCTTT. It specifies CASSLGGEGTPEAFF.

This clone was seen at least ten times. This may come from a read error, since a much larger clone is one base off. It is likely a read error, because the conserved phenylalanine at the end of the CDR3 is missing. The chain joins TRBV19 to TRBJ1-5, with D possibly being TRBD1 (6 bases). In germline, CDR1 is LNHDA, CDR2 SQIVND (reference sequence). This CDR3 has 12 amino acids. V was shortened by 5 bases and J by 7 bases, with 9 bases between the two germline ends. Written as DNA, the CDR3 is TGTGCCAGTAGTCTGGGGGCCCAGCCCCAGCATCTT. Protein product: CASSLGAQPQHL.

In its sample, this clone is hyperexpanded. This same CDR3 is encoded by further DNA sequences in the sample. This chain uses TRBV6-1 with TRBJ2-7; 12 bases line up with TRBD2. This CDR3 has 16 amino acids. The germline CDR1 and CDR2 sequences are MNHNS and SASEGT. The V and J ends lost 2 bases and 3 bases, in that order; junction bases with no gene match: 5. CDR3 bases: TGTGCCAGCAGTGAAATCGGACTAGCGGGGTTCTACGAGCAGTACTTC. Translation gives CASSEIGLAGFYEQYF.

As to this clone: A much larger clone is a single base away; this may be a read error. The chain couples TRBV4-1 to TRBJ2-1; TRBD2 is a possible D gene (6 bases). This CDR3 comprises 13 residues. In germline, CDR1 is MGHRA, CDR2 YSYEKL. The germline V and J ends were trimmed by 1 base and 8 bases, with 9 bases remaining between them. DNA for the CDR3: TGCGCCAGCAGCCAAGTATGGGGGGATGAGCAGTTCTTC. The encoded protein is CASSQVWGDEQFF.

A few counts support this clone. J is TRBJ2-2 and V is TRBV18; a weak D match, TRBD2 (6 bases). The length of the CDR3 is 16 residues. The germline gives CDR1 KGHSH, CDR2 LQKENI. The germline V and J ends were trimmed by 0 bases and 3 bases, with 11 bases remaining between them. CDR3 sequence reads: CASSPPTGEDTGELFF. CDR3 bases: TGTGCCAGCTCACCACCTACGGGAGAGGACACCGGGGAGCTGTTTTTT.

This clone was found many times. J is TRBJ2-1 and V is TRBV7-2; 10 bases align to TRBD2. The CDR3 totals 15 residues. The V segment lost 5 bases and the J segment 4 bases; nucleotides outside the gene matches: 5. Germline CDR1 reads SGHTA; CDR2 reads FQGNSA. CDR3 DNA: TGTGCCAGCAGCCCCCCGGGACTAGCGTACAATGAGCAGTTCTTC. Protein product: CASSPPGLAYNEQFF.

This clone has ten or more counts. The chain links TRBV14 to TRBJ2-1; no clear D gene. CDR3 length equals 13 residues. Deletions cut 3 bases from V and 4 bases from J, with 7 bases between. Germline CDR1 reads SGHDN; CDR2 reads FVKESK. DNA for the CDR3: TGTGCCAGCAGCCAGGCGGTTTACAATGAGCAGTTCTTC. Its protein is CASSQAVYNEQFF. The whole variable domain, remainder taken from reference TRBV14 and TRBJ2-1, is EAGVTQFPSHSVIEKGQTVTLRCDPISGHDNLYWYRRVMGKEIKFLLHFVKESKQDESGMPNNRFLAERTGGTYSTLKVQPAELEDSGVYFCASSQAVYNEQFFGPGTRLTVL.

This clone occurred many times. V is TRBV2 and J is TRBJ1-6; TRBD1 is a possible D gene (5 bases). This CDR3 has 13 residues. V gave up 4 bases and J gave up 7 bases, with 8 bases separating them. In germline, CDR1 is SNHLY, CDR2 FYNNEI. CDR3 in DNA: TGTGCCAGCAGTGGGGGGGGAAATTCACCCCTCCACTTT. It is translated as CASSGGGNSPLHF. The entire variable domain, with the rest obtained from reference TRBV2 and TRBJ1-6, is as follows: EPEVTQTPSHQVTQMGQEVILRCVPISNHLYFYWYRQILGQKVEFLVSFYNNEISEKSEIFDDQFSVERPDGSNFTLKIRSTKLEDSAMYFCASSGGGNSPLHFGNGTRLTVT.

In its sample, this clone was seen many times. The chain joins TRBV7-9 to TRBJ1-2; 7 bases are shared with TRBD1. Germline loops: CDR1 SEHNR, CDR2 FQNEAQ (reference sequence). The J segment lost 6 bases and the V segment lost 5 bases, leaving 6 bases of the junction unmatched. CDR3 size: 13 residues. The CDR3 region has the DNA TGTGCCAGCAGCGCGAAACAGGGGAATGGCTACACCTTC. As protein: CASSAKQGNGYTF.

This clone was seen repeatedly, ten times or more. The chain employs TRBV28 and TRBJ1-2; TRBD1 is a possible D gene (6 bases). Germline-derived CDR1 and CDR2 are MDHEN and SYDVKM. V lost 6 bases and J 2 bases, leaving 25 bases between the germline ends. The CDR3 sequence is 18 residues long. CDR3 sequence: CASSTHPGALRRNYGYTF. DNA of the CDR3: TGTGCCAGCAGCACCCACCCAGGGGCTCTTCGTCGAAACTATGGCTACACCTTC.

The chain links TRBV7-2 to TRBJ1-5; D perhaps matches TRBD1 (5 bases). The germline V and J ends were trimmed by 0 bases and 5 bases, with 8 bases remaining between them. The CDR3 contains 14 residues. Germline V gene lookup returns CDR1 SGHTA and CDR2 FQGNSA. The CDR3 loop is CASSLAGGDQPQHF. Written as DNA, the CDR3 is TGTGCCAGCAGCTTAGCGGGGGGAGATCAGCCCCAGCATTTT.

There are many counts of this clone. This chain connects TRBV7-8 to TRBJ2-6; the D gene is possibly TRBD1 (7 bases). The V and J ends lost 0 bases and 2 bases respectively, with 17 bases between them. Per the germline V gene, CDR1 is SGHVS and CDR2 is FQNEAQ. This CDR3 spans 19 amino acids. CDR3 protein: CASSLARRGLDPGANVLTF. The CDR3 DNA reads TGTGCCAGCAGCTTAGCGAGGAGGGGGCTAGACCCTGGGGCCAACGTCCTGACTTTC. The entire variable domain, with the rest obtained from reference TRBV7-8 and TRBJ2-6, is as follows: GAGVSQSPRYKVAKRGQDVALRCDPISGHVSLFWYQQALGQGPEFLTYFQNEAQLDKSGLPSDRFFAERPEGSVSTLKIQRTQQEDSAVYLCASSLARRGLDPGANVLTFGAGSRLTVL.

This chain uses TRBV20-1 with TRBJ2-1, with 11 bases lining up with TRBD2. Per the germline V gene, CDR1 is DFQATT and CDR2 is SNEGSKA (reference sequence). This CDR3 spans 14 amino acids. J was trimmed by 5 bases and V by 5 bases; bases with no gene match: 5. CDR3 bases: TGCAGTGCTTGCCTTAGCGGGAGGGACAATGAGCAGTTCTTC. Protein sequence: CSACLSGRDNEQFF.

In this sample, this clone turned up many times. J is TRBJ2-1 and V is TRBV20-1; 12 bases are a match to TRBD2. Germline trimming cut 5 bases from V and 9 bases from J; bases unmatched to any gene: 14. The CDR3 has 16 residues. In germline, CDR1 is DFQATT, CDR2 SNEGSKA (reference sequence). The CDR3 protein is CSAWNPTSGRIREQFF. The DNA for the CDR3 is TGCAGTGCTTGGAACCCGACTAGCGGGAGAATACGTGAGCAGTTCTTC.

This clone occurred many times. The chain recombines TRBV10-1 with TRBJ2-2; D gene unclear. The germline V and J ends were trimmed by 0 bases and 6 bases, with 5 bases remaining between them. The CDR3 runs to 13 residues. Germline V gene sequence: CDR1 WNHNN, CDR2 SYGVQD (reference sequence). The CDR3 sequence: CASSESSPGELFF. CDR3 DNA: TGCGCCAGCAGTGAGTCCAGCCCCGGGGAGCTGTTTTTT.

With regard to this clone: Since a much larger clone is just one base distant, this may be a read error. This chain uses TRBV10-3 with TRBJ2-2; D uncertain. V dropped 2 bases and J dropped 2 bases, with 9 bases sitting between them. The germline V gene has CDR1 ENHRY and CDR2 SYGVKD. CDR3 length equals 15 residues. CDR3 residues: CAISETRHNTGELFF. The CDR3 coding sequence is TGTGCCATCAGTGAGACCCGACATAACACCGGGGAGCTGTTTTTT.

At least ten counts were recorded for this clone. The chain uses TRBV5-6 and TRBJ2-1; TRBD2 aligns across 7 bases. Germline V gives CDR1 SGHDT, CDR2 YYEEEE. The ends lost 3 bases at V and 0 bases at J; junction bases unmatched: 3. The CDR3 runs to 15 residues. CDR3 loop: CASSWGGSSYNEQFF. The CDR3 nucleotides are TGTGCCAGCAGCTGGGGGGGGAGCTCCTACAATGAGCAGTTCTTC.

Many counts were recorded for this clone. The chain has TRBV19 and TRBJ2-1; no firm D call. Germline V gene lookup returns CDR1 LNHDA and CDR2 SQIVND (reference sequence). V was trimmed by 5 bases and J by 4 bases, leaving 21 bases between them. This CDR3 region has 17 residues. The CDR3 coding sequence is TGTGCCAGTAGTCCCCGACCCATTGGAGTGCGGTACAATGAGCAGTTCTTC. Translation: CASSPRPIGVRYNEQFF.

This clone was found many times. The CDR3 region is CASTMGGRFSGELFF. CDR3 DNA sequence: TGTGCCAGTACAATGGGGGGCCGGTTCTCCGGGGAGCTGTTTTTT. V is TRBV19 and J is TRBJ2-2; possibly TRBD1 or TRBD2 for D (6 bases each). CDR1 LNHDA and CDR2 SQIVND come from the germline V gene (reference sequence). The CDR3 contains 15 residues. Trimming left V 7 bases short and J 6 bases short, with 18 bases between.

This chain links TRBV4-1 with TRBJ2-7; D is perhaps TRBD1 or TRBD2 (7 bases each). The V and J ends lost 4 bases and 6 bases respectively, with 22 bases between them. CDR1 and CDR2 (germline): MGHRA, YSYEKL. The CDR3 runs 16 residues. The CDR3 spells CASSPGGRGRWIEQYF. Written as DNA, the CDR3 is TGCGCCAGCAGCCCAGGGGGGAGGGGACGGTGGATCGAGCAGTACTTC.

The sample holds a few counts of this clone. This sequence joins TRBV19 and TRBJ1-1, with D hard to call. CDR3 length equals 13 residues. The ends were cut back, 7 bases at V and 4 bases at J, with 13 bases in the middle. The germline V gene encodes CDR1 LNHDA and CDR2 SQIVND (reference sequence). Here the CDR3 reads CASITGGFTEAFF. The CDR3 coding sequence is TGTGCCAGTATCACCGGTGGGTTCACTGAAGCTTTCTTT.

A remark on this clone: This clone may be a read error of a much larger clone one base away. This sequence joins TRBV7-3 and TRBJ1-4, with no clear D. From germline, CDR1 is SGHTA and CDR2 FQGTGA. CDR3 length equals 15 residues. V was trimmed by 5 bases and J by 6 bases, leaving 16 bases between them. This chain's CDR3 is CASSTPGPVHEKLFF. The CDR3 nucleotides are TGTGCCAGCAGCACGCCCGGACCGGTCCATGAAAAACTGTTTTTT.

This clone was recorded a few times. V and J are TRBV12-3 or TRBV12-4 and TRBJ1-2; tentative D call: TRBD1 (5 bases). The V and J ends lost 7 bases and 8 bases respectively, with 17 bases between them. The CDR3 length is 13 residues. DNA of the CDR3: TGTGCCAGCAAATCCAGGGATGGGTGGGGCTACACCTTC. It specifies CASKSRDGWGYTF.

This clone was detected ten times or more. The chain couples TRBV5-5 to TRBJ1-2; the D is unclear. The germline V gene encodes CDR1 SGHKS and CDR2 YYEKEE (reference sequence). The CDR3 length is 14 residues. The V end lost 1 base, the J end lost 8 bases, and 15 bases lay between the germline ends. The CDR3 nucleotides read TGTGCCAGCAGCTTGAGCGGCAGTGAAGGCGGCTACACCTTC. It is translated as CASSLSGSEGGYTF.